This T cell receptor (beta chain) was recovered during a study of T cell responses to AZD1222 COVID-19 vaccine. The CDR3 spans 16 residues. V lost 1 base and J lost 6, with 16 bases in between. Germline assignment: CDR1 SGHAT and CDR2 FQNNGV. Measured with immunoSEQ multiplex PCR; TCRdb has only the in-frame clones, and not every one. The sample includes about 140,000 clones, 75% to 90% of them seen just once. The sequences come from peripheral blood, collected on day 0 of AZD1222 vaccination. The TCR was taken from an adult in good health. This rearrangement joins TRBV11-2 to TRBJ1-5, with D possibly matching TRBD1 (6 bases). This chain's CDR3 is CASSLGRGGSGQPQHF. Written as DNA, the CDR3 is TGTGCCAGCAGCTTAGGCAGGGGAGGGAGCGGTCAGCCCCAGCATTTT.